This T cell receptor beta chain was sequenced during a study of blood T cell repertoires in COVID-19. Some clones are missing from TCRdb's copy, which holds only in-frame ones; the method was immunoSEQ multiplex PCR. Among about 140,000 clones, around three quarters were seen once, and the ten largest hold approximately 3.6%. This clone appeared a single time. Sequencing input: peripheral blood. This clonotype was obtained from a man aged 55 to 70 with acute or convalescent COVID-19.

The CDR3: CASRLGGISEKLFF. The CDR3 coding sequence is TGTGCCAGCAGATTAGGGGGGATTAGTGAAAAACTGTTTTTT. This chain links TRBV28 with TRBJ1-4, with a possible D match to TRBD1 (6 bases). CDR1 MDHEN and CDR2 SYDVKM come from the germline V gene. CDR3 size: 14 residues. The V gene lost 6 bases and the J gene lost 7 bases, with 15 bases spanning the gap. Filled out from reference TRBV28 and TRBJ1-4, the complete variable domain reads DVKVTQSSRYLVKRTGEKVFLECVQDMDHENMFWYRQDPGLGLRLIYFSYDVKMKEKGDIPEGYSVSREKKERFSLILESASTNQTSMYLCASRLGGISEKLFFGSGTQLSVL.